The present T cell receptor (beta chain) was sequenced within a study of regulatory T cells in long-lasting Graves disease. Study information: Persistent Graves' disease denoted over 5 years of antithyroid drugs plus positive TSH receptor antibodies.

Findings of the study overall: TCR diversity was lower in persistent Graves' patients than in newly diagnosed ones. Persistent cases favored TRBV28, TRBJ1-2 and TRBJ2-5.

Documented time point: persistent/refractory GD, antithyroid drugs over 5 years with positive TRAb. The TCR library was made from RNA that had been extracted from PBMCs in TRIzol. iRepertoire HTBI primers and Arm-PCR of CDR3 regions built TCR beta libraries. TCRdb ran MiXCR on the multiplex PCR reads and lists one entry per CDR3 protein. Among about 310,000 distinct CDR3 sequences listed, more than 20% were seen once. This clonotype has a count of ten or more. Its specificity is not known. V dropped 7 bases and J dropped 5; count of bases not matched to a gene: 13. Germline values: CDR1 LNHDA, CDR2 SQIVND (reference sequence). The CDR3 runs to 15 residues.

This clonotype was sampled from a female donor with Graves disease. The sequenced sample was peripheral blood mononuclear cells (PBMCs), obtained when the disease was refractory, from a patient treated with antithyroid drugs. The chain uses TRBV19 and TRBJ2-5; TRBD2 aligns across 7 bases. The CDR3 sequence: CASNRGRVVGETQYF. DNA for the CDR3: TGTGCCAGTAACCGAGGGAGGGTCGTCGGGGAGACCCAGTACTTC.